This is a list of T cell receptor beta chains from one sample in a study of blood T cell repertoires in COVID-19. Method: immunoSEQ multiplex PCR; TCRdb's copy keeps in-frame clones and lacks some. The sample shows around 180,000 clones, about 87% of them seen only once. The specimen sequenced was peripheral blood. These receptors were taken from a man aged 60 to 69 with acute or convalescent COVID-19. The CDR3 runs from the conserved cysteine through the conserved F or W. D genes are given only for firm matches. Clone size is given for some rows only: seen once, a few or many times, or a class if the clone is expanded.

V	J	size	D	CDR3	DNA
TRBV2	TRBJ2-2	few	TRBD2	CASKGGLAGAGELFF	TGTGCCAGCAAGGGGGGGCTAGCGGGAGCCGGGGAGCTGTTTTTT
TRBV24-1	TRBJ2-2	NA	TRBD1	CATRPGQGATGELFF	TGTGCCACCAGACCGGGACAGGGGGCTACCGGGGAGCTGTTTTTT
TRBV30	TRBJ2-3	NA	NA	CAWSRGSGTDTQYF	TGTGCCTGGAGTCGGGGGTCCGGGACAGATACGCAGTATTTT
TRBV19	TRBJ1-1	NA	NA	CASSAILNTEAFF	TGTGCCAGTAGTGCTATACTGAACACTGAAGCTTTCTTT
TRBV18	TRBJ1-5	NA	TRBD1	CASSGSGQSNQPQHF	TGTGCCAGCTCAGGCTCGGGACAGTCCAATCAGCCCCAGCATTTT
TRBV5-4	TRBJ1-1	once	NA	CASSTKGGGFTEAFF	TGTGCCAGCAGCACGAAGGGGGGGGGTTTCACTGAAGCTTTCTTT
TRBV30	TRBJ1-2	few	TRBD1	CACPGQGANGYTF	TGTGCCTGCCCTGGACAGGGAGCGAATGGCTACACCTTC
TRBV10-3	TRBJ2-2	NA	NA	CAIGGQNTGELFF	TGTGCCATCGGCGGACAGAACACCGGGGAGCTGTTTTTT
TRBV29-1	TRBJ2-5	NA	NA	CSVDAETQYF	TGCAGCGTTGACGCGGAGACCCAGTACTTC
TRBV18	TRBJ2-7	NA	NA	CASSPQGLSSYEQYF	TGTGCCAGCTCACCCCAGGGGTTGTCCTCCTACGAGCAGTACTTC
TRBV27	TRBJ2-2	NA	TRBD2	CASSLAGVTTGELFF	TGTGCCAGCAGTCTAGCGGGAGTCACCACCGGGGAGCTGTTTTTT
TRBV19	TRBJ1-1	NA	TRBD1	CASRGGQGDTEAFF	TGTGCCAGTAGGGGTGGACAGGGGGACACTGAAGCTTTCTTT
TRBV7-2	TRBJ2-1	NA	NA	CASSLVSSGLARGVAFF	TGTGCCAGCAGCTTAGTTAGTTCCGGGCTAGCGCGCGGGGTGGCGTTCTTC
TRBV24-1	TRBJ2-5	NA	TRBD1	CATSAPTGVWQETQYF	TGTGCCACCAGTGCTCCGACAGGGGTCTGGCAAGAGACCCAGTACTTC
TRBV27	TRBJ1-1	NA	TRBD1	CASSRAQGASSAFF	TGTGCCAGCAGTCGAGCACAGGGGGCGAGTTCGGCTTTCTTT
TRBV20-1	TRBJ2-7	NA	TRBD1	CSASVGGRYEQYF	TGCAGTGCTAGTGTAGGGGGCAGGTACGAGCAGTACTTC
TRBV9	TRBJ1-6	NA	NA	CASSAGPSSYNSPLHF	TGTGCCAGCAGTGCAGGTCCTTCCTCCTATAATTCACCCCTCCACTTT
TRBV5-1	TRBJ2-1	NA	NA	CASSWVAGYNEQFF	TGCGCCAGCAGCTGGGTGGCGGGGTACAATGAGCAGTTCTTC
TRBV10-3	TRBJ1-2	NA	NA	CAISPGGVGYGYTF	TGTGCCATCAGCCCGGGGGGGGTTGGCTATGGCTACACCTTC
TRBV19	TRBJ1-2	few	NA	CASSTDRSHSYGYTF	TGTGCCAGTAGTACCGACAGGTCCCACTCCTATGGCTACACCTTC
TRBV5-5	TRBJ1-2	NA	NA	CASSFETGDFNYGYTF	TGTGCCAGCAGCTTTGAGACAGGCGACTTCAACTATGGCTACACCTTC
TRBV29-1	TRBJ2-5	NA	TRBD1	CSVPDRGFEETQYF	TGCAGCGTTCCTGACAGGGGGTTCGAAGAGACCCAGTACTTC
TRBV3-1/TRBV3-2	TRBJ1-4	NA	NA	CASSPHSEGGKLFF	TGTGCCAGCAGCCCGCATAGTGAAGGCGGAAAACTGTTTTTT
TRBV19	TRBJ2-2	NA	NA	CATRGHTGELFF	TGTGCCACCAGGGGCCACACCGGGGAGCTGTTTTTT
TRBV2	TRBJ1-5	few	NA	CASSAGPYSNQPQHF	TGTGCCAGCAGTGCAGGGCCTTATAGCAATCAGCCCCAGCATTTT
TRBV4-1	TRBJ2-1	NA	TRBD1	CASSHRQGGDNEQFF	TGCGCCAGCAGCCATAGACAGGGGGGGGACAATGAGCAGTTCTTC
TRBV5-1	TRBJ2-2	NA	NA	CASSLEGGSIINTGELFF	TGCGCCAGCAGCTTGGAAGGAGGGAGTATAATTAATACCGGGGAGCTGTTTTTT